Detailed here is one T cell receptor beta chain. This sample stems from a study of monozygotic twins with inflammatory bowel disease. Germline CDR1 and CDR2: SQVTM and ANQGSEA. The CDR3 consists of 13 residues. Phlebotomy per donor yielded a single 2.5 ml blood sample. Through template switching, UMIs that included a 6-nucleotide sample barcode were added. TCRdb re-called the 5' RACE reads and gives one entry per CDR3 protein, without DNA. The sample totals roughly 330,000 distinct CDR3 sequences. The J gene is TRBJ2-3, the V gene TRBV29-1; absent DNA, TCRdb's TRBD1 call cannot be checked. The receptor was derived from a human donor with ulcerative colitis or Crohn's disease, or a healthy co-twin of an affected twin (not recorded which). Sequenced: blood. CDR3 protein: CSVVRGSTDTQYF.